One and the same sample provided the 18 T cell receptor beta chains below, sequenced in a study of cytomegalovirus exposure and HLA in healthy donors. The PCR employed 60 Vbeta primers together with 13 Jbeta primers. Repertoires were generated with immunoSEQ multiplex PCR, while TCRdb's copy carries only in-frame clones and drops some. This table has under 200,000 clones, over 70% appearing once. The sample comprised PBMCs. These TCRs come from a woman in her forties or fifties in good health and CMV-seronegative.

This rearrangement joins TRBV6-1 to TRBJ1-5, with D uncertain. Germline CDR1 and CDR2: MNHNS and SASEGT. Trimming took off 0 bases at V and 0 bases at J, with 9 bases between the two ends. The CDR3 has 16 residues. CDR3 protein: CASSEARGYSNQPQHF. CDR3 nucleotide sequence: TGTGCCAGCAGTGAAGCGCGAGGTTATAGCAATCAGCCCCAGCATTTT.

This clone was detected once. V is TRBV7-3 and J is TRBJ2-3, with D possibly TRBD2 on 5 matching bases. CDR1 and CDR2 (germline): SGHTA, FQGTGA. Trimming took 5 bases from V and 0 from J, leaving 9 bases between them. This CDR3 has 14 residues. The DNA for the CDR3 is TGTGCCAGCAGCCGGGGAGCTAGCACAGATACGCAGTATTTT. Amino acid sequence: CASSRGASTDTQYF.

The V call is TRBV11-2, the J call TRBJ2-5, with TRBD1 matching over 8 bases. CDR3 length: 12 amino acids. Looked up from germline, CDR1 is SGHAT and CDR2 is FQNNGV. Trimming removed 6 bases from V and 4 bases from J; junction bases left unmatched: 1. CDR3 sequence reads: CASSGQGETQYF. The CDR3 DNA is TGTGCCAGCAGTGGACAGGGAGAGACCCAGTACTTC.

The chain links TRBV7-3 to TRBJ2-2; TRBD2 agrees at 13 bases. The CDR3 has 17 residues. Germline V gene lookup returns CDR1 SGHTA and CDR2 FQGTGA. The ends lost 5 bases at V and 6 bases at J; junction bases unmatched: 9. The DNA of the CDR3 is TGTGCCAGCAGCCCTAGACTAGCGGGAGGTCCCGCCGGGGAGCTGTTTTTT. The encoded protein is CASSPRLAGGPAGELFF.

The CDR3 loop reads CASITPQGRSGSYNEQFF. The CDR3 DNA is TGTGCCAGCATTACCCCACAGGGACGGTCAGGCTCCTACAATGAGCAGTTCTTC. The chain combines TRBV28 with TRBJ2-1; a weak D match, TRBD1 (6 bases). Germline V gene data show CDR1 as MDHEN and CDR2 as SYDVKM. The V gene lost 7 bases and the J gene lost 0 bases, with 22 bases spanning the gap. The CDR3 runs 18 residues.

The rearrangement joins TRBV10-3 to TRBJ1-1, with TRBD1 identical over 8 bases. The CDR3 contains 16 residues. Germline V gives CDR1 ENHRY, CDR2 SYGVKD. V dropped 0 bases and J dropped 11; count of bases not matched to a gene: 14. CDR3 sequence: CAISESLQGAFQRAFF. The DNA for the CDR3 is TGTGCCATCAGTGAGTCGTTGCAGGGGGCCTTTCAGCGGGCTTTCTTT.

The rearrangement uses TRBV7-6 and TRBJ2-2; 7 bases are shared with TRBD1. V gave up 0 bases and J gave up 8 bases; unmatched junction bases: 6. CDR1 is SGHVS, CDR2 FNYEAQ, per germline. This CDR3 region has 15 residues. The CDR3, as DNA: TGTGCCAGCAGCTTAGCTGGGACAGTTAAAGGGGAGCTGTTTTTT. Translated: CASSLAGTVKGELFF.

The chain employs TRBV28 and TRBJ2-1; TRBD2 matches 14 bases. CDR3 size: 18 residues. V lost 5 bases, J lost 2 bases, and 8 bases stayed unmatched. CDR1 is MDHEN and CDR2 is SYDVKM in the germline V gene. The CDR3, as DNA: TGTGCCAGCAGTCTAACCGGGACTAGCGGGAGCGCCTACAATGAGCAGTTCTTC. Translating it yields CASSLTGTSGSAYNEQFF.

V and J are TRBV5-1 and TRBJ2-1, with 8 bases matching TRBD1. The germline CDR1 and CDR2 sequences are SGHRS and YFSETQ. J was trimmed by 8 bases and V by 2 bases; bases with no gene match: 6. This CDR3 contains 14 residues. CDR3 sequence: CASSFGQGGDEQFF. In nucleotides, the CDR3 is TGCGCCAGCAGCTTCGGACAGGGCGGCGATGAGCAGTTCTTC.

This chain uses TRBV4-3 with TRBJ2-5, with TRBD1 matching over 9 bases. V shed 3 bases and J 0 bases; nucleotides not matched to a gene: 8. This CDR3 has 17 amino acids. CDR1 is LGHNA and CDR2 is YSLEER in the germline V gene. CDR3 amino acids: CASSQRSGTGNQETQYF. In DNA form, the CDR3 reads TGCGCCAGCAGCCAGAGATCCGGGACAGGGAACCAAGAGACCCAGTACTTC.

The chain links TRBV18 to TRBJ2-7, with TRBD2 matching 11 bases. There are 16 residues in the CDR3. With V trimmed by 1 base and J by 7 bases, 9 bases remained unmatched. Germline-derived CDR1 and CDR2 are KGHSH and LQKENI. The CDR3 loop is CASSPLGLADRGEQYF. The CDR3 DNA follows: TGTGCCAGCTCACCACTGGGACTAGCGGACCGGGGGGAGCAGTACTTC.

The rearrangement joins TRBV6-4 to TRBJ2-2; 14 bases line up with TRBD2. This CDR3 is built from 21 residues. Germline V lookup: CDR1 MRHNA, CDR2 SNTAGT. The V gene end was trimmed by 1 base and the J gene end by 3 bases; junction bases not matched to a gene: 13. The CDR3 nucleotides read TGTGCCAGCAGTGACTGGGGCGCCGGGACTAGCGGGAGCAGGGACACCGGGGAGCTGTTTTTT. This codes for CASSDWGAGTSGSRDTGELFF.

This chain connects TRBV5-6 to TRBJ2-1; TRBD2 aligns across 10 bases. After removal of 2 bases from V and 7 bases from J, the junction contained 6 bases not matched to a gene. CDR1 and CDR2 (germline): SGHDT, YYEEEE. The CDR3 consists of 15 residues. CDR3 loop: CASSFSGGDGNEQFF. The CDR3 nucleotides read TGTGCCAGCAGCTTCAGCGGGGGGGATGGTAATGAGCAGTTCTTC.

The DNA for the CDR3 is TGTGCCAGCAGTGGGGACAGACTAGCGTCTAACAATCCCCAAGAGACCCAGTACTTC. It encodes CASSGDRLASNNPQETQYF. The V and J genes are TRBV2 and TRBJ2-5; TRBD2 is a possible D gene (8 bases). CDR1 and CDR2 (germline): SNHLY, FYNNEI. V lost 4 bases and J 1 base, leaving 25 bases between the germline ends. CDR3 length equals 19 residues.

The CDR3 nucleotides read TGTGCCAGCAGTTTTAGGGGGCTTAATGGCTACACCTTC. Translation gives CASSFRGLNGYTF. This rearrangement joins TRBV28 to TRBJ1-2; 7 bases line up with TRBD1. J was trimmed by 6 bases and V by 3 bases; bases with no gene match: 4. The CDR3 has 13 amino acids. Germline CDR1 and CDR2: MDHEN and SYDVKM.

This chain connects TRBV7-3 to TRBJ2-1, with D possibly TRBD2 on 5 matching bases. The CDR3 contains 16 residues. Trimming removed 4 bases from V and 3 bases from J, with 16 bases in between. Germline V gives CDR1 SGHTA, CDR2 FQGTGA. The CDR3 spells CASSSRGYSLYNEQFF. The CDR3 nucleotides are TGTGCCAGCAGCTCCAGAGGGTATTCCCTCTACAATGAGCAGTTCTTC.

The chain has TRBV7-8 and TRBJ1-2; 7 positions match TRBD1. The CDR3 has 13 residues. The V and J ends lost 3 bases and 3 bases, in that order; junction bases with no gene match: 1. Germline V CDR1 and CDR2: SGHVS, FQNEAQ. CDR3 coding DNA: TGTGCCAGCAGCTTCGACAGGGACTATGGCTACACCTTC. This encodes CASSFDRDYGYTF.

The gene calls are TRBV30 and TRBJ1-3; D is unclear. The germline CDR1 and CDR2 sequences are GTSNPN and SVGIG (reference sequence). V was cut by 2 bases and J by 2 bases, with 7 bases left in between. The CDR3 totals 13 residues. CDR3 nucleotide sequence: TGTGCCTGGAGTTCGGGGACTGGAAACACCATATATTTT. Its protein product is CAWSSGTGNTIYF.